This TCR beta chain was sequenced for a study of cytomegalovirus exposure and HLA in healthy donors (dated by TCRdb to between 2016 and 2019). A note on the overall study: According to an earlier analysis of a few hundred of the donors, roughly 180 million T cells yielded 90 million to 140 million unique TCR beta sequences and approximately 280 Gb of sequence data. An early release covering 550 to 650 HLA-typed donors comprised around 300 gigabases of sequencing data and approximately 80 million unique TCR sequences. Of the 398 genotyped donors, around 81% fell in the genetic ancestry cluster associated with self-reported Caucasian donors. The aim of the study was to test whether cataloging public T cell receptors could identify signatures of past pathogen exposure. The T cell repertoires of 666 subjects were profiled by immunosequencing and related to cytomegalovirus serostatus. Besides the first cohort of hundreds of subjects, a separate validation cohort made up of roughly 120 different subjects was used. To predict cytomegalovirus infection status, the study brought together high-throughput TCR immunosequencing, statistical association of individual TCRs with disease status, and machine learning. To study patterns of TCR occurrence, a later analysis re-analyzed previously published TCR beta repertoires from around 670 donors and added high-resolution HLA genotyping. Rather than using new phenotypic data, the later analysis identified candidate immune exposures from TCR beta sequences and from how often those sequences occurred across donors. In an earlier analysis of around 540 of the donors, high-throughput TCR beta sequencing was used to judge whether each TCR beta V gene segment behaved as functional or pseudogenic. Donor age, sex, ethnicity and CMV serostatus were compiled together with the repertoire data. A later genetic analysis used genome-wide SNP genotypes for about three fifths of the 666 donors, treating that subset as a discovery cohort. Every repertoire in the discovery cohort had been generated on one and the same sequencing platform. HLA typing covered class I and class II loci at four-digit resolution. Typing coverage varied by locus: about 620-630 donors for A, B, C, DRB1 and DQB1; more than 500 for DQA1; about 590 for DPA1; around 450 for DPB1. Five DR-DQ haplotypes were handled as single units for association and clustering, since linkage in the cohort was strong. Among roughly 400 genotyped donors of the cohort, an average of approximately 240,000 unique TCR beta nucleotide sequences was sequenced per donor, of which 15% to 20% were non-productive.

Overall study outcomes, separate from this receptor: In a later genetic analysis, a missense DCLRE1C variant was associated with V-gene and J-gene trimming of TCR beta chains, and the association was replicated in an independent cohort. The presence/absence analyses assumed that sequencing depth was roughly uniform across donors, and that assumption may not be true. Only TCR beta chains were sequenced in this cohort, and the absence of alpha or paired-chain data limited detectable features. The authors suggested that the approach could potentially be generalized to other disease states and immunological phenotypes. In a later analysis, most CMV-associated TCR beta chains were found to appear HLA-restricted, with HLA associations seemingly driven largely by CMV exposure. According to a later genetic analysis, donors in an Asian-associated ancestry cluster had fewer N-insertions in productive TCRs than the approximately 690-donor mean. In an earlier analysis of some 500 of the donors, most TCR beta V segments were observed in productive rearrangements about 87% or about 30% of the time, broadly matching IMGT annotations. HLA typing was unavailable for some donors at each locus, so association tests used only the typed subset. A further reported finding was that TCR beta sequences accurately predicted the HLA-A and HLA-B alleles for most subjects in the first cohort. Immune exposure information for the cohort was limited to CMV serostatus. The study gave a list of 150 to 200 TCR beta chains associated with cytomegalovirus. Most TCR sequences were seen in very few donors, while some public TCRs were found in many individuals. In a later analysis, the rate of TCR association differed among HLA loci, with DRB1 alleles having the most associated TCRs and HLA-C alleles having the fewest. Several of the top co-occurrence clusters appeared to be linked to parvovirus B19, influenza, CMV and Epstein-Barr virus, according to a later analysis. Compared with equally common non-associated chains, HLA-associated TCR beta chains in a later analysis were more clonally expanded and had lower generation probabilities. The classifier was reported to diagnose cytomegalovirus status with high specificity and sensitivity in both the original cohort and the validation cohort. Some IMGT-functional V segments, including TRBV6-2 and TRBV6-3, could not be distinguished by the 87-base-pair reads and were therefore excluded. Correlated functional status among segregating V segments might reflect linkage disequilibrium, but an unknown experimental factor could not be ruled out. Strong co-occurrence of HLA alleles, especially DR and DQ, made assigning TCR associations to individual alleles difficult. In a later analysis, some 17,000 TCR beta sequences were associated with specific HLA alleles at a false discovery rate of 0.05. Around 16 rarely observed V segments, including chromosome 9 orphons, were excluded from the earlier analysis of approximately 600 of the donors because counts were too low. A group of highly shared sequence variants was considered likely to be a technical artifact of the sequencing pipeline. A few of the identified cytomegalovirus-associated TCR beta chains were confirmed in vitro to be specific for cytomegalovirus antigens.

The cohort consisted of 650 to 850 healthy bone marrow donors. At the time of sampling, every cohort member was nominally healthy, though immune exposures that went unrecorded were likely present. The donor tested CMV seronegative, placing the donor among the 350 to 400 seronegative members of the cohort. Each donor provided a peripheral blood sample, and peripheral blood mononuclear cells were used for TCR beta sequencing. Genomic DNA extraction from the blood cell samples was performed with the Qiagen DNeasy Blood Extraction Kit. Notes on this clone: Its antigen specificity is not known. No base quality values were provided; no much bigger clone lies one nucleotide off.

From the germline V gene (reference sequence), CDR1 is SEHNR and CDR2 is FQNEAQ. The germline V and J ends show losses of 4 bases and 9 bases respectively, and no gene match explains 12 bases of the junction. Its CDR3 holds 15 amino acids, cysteine through phenylalanine. Only the CDR3 portion is preserved as DNA: 45 bases, with reading frame beginning at the first base. Library construction relied on the immunoSEQ multiplex PCR assay. A mixture of 60 forward primers for TCR Vbeta segments and 13 reverse primers for TCR Jbeta segments was used in the multiplex PCR. The CDR3 region of rearranged TCR beta genes was amplified from genomic DNA by a multiplex PCR assay. On the Illumina HiSeq System, the amplified TCR beta libraries were sequenced as 87-base-pair reads. Concerning the study's data processing: A later analysis tallied roughly 78 million unique TCR beta chains across the 666 repertoires, and around 10 million of those chains were shared by two or more donors. Raw reads were error-corrected and collapsed into unique sequences by a nearest-neighbor algorithm in which closely related sequences were merged to remove PCR and sequencing errors. V, D and J gene segments were assigned by aligning CDR3 sequences to IMGT reference sequences. Each retained sequence needed at least a six-nucleotide match to both a V gene segment and a J gene segment. A rearrangement counted as productive if the CDR3 had no stop codons and remained in frame with V and J, and every other rearrangement counted as non-productive. CDR3 was defined according to IMGT convention as the region running from the second conserved V-encoded cysteine to the conserved J-encoded phenylalanine. The earlier analysis of about 500 of the donors excluded sequences that lacked an unambiguous match to a single V gene segment. In an earlier analysis of several hundred of the donors, a V segment was called functional when productive rearrangements were above 56.7%, and segregating when the standard deviation between donors exceeded 5%. To diagnose cytomegalovirus status from the catalog of TCR beta chain sequences, a statistical classification framework was built. In a later analysis, TCR nucleotide sequences were compared against IMGT/GENE-DB human TR gene sequences so that V and J genes could be assigned. A later analysis assigned CDR3 sequences and most-parsimonious VDJ recombination scenarios with the TCRdist pipeline. A later analysis defined each TCR beta chain by its CDR3 amino acid sequence plus V-gene family, and excluded reads lacking a unique V-gene family. To address suspected cross-contamination and a sequencing artifact, a later analysis removed some 620 highly shared, low-generation-probability nucleotide sequences. For each public chain, a later analysis derived a clonal expansion index from normalized ranks of inferred template counts within each repertoire. In a later analysis, generation probabilities were computed using a VDJ recombination model fitted to out-of-frame rearrangements, and the results were checked against IGoR. In a later analysis, hypergeometric tests were used to score TCR-TCR, TCR-HLA and TCR-CMV co-occurrence, with a repertoire-size bias correction applied to TCR pairs. To estimate false discovery rates, a later analysis permuted the HLA or CMV assignments 20 times. In a later analysis, co-occurring TCRs were grouped using DBSCAN, with TCRdist sequence similarity added in when clustering inside HLA-allele-positive subsets. Repertoires with fewer than 30,000 or more than 120,000 public chains, plus five repertoires with anomalous nucleotide sharing, were excluded from co-occurrence clustering. Here the immuneACCESS table is served through TCRdb, limited to in-frame sequences with V and J called. Missing clones are a known gap in these copies; in checked studies unresolved V genes cover under half, and the rest lacks a known reason. For V, J and clone size, that table is used; D and trimming come from the DNA. The sample contains 210,000 or so clones, about 74% of them found a single time. Roughly a sixth of the sample goes to the ten largest clones.

This receptor was obtained from a man in his forties in good health and CMV-seronegative. This receptor chain uses TRBV7-9 and TRBJ1-5; 7 central bases correspond to TRBD1. Input material: PBMCs. DNA sequence: TGTGCCAGCAGCTCCGGACAGGCGCCGACCCTGCCCCAGCATTTT. Its protein product is CASSSGQAPTLPQHF. Joined to the reference TRBV7-9 and TRBJ1-5 proteins, this CDR3 gives the full variable domain: DTGVSQNPRHKITKRGQNVTFRCDPISEHNRLYWYRQTLGQGPEFLTYFQNEAQLEKSRLLSDRFSAERPKGSFSTLEIQRTEQGDSAMYLCASSSGQAPTLPQHFGDGTRLSIL.